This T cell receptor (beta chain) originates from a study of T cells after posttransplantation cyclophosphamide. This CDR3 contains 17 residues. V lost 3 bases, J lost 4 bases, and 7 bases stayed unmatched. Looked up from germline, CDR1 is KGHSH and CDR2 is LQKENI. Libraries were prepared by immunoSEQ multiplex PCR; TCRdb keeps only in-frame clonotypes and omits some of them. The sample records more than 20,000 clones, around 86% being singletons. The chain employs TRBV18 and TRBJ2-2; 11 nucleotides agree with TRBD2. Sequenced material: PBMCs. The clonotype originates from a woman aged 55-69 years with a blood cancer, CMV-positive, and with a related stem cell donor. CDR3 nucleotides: TGTGCCAGCTCACCGAGGGAAGGGACTAGCGGCACCGGGGAGCTGTTTTTT. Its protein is CASSPREGTSGTGELFF. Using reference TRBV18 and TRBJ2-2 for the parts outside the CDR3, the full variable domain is NAGVMQNPRHLVRRRGQEARLRCSPMKGHSHVYWYRQLPEEGLKFMVYLQKENIIDESGMPKERFSAEFPKEGPSILRIQQVVRGDSAAYFCASSPREGTSGTGELFFGEGSRLTVL.